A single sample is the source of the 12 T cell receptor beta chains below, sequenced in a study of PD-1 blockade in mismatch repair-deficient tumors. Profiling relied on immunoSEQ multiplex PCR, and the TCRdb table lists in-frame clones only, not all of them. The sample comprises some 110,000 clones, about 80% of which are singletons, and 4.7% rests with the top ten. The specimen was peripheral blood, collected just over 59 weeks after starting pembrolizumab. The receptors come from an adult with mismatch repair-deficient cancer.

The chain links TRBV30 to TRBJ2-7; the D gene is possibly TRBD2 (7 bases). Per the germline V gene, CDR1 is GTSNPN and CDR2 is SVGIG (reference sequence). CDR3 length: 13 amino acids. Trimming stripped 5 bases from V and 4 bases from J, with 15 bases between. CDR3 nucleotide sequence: TGTGCCTGGCTTAGGGGGGGAAATTACGAGCAGTACTTC. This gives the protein CAWLRGGNYEQYF.

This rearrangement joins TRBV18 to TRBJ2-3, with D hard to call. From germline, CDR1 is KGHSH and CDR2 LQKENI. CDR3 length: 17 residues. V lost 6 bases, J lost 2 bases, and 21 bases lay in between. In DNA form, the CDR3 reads TGTGCCAGCTCCACCGTCCAGGTCAGCCAGACCACAGATACGCAGTATTTT. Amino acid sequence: CASSTVQVSQTTDTQYF.

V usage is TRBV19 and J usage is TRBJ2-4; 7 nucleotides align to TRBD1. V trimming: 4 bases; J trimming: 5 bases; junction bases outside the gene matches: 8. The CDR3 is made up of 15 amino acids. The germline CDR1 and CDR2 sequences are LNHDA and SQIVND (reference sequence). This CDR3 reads CASSSRFGQENIQYF. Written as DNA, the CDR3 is TGTGCCAGTAGTAGCAGATTTGGACAGGAAAACATTCAGTACTTC.

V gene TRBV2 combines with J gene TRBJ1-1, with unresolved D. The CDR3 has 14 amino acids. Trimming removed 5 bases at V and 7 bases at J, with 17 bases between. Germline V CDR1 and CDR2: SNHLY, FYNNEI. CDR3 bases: TGTGCCAGCAGTCCGACCCCCATAGTGGGTGAAGCTTTCTTT. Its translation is CASSPTPIVGEAFF.

CDR3 sequence reads: CASSFGLAGVETQYF. The CDR3 DNA is TGTGCCAGCAGCTTCGGTCTAGCGGGGGTAGAGACCCAGTACTTC. The V and J genes are TRBV7-9 and TRBJ2-5, with 10 nucleotides matching TRBD2. CDR1 SEHNR and CDR2 FQNEAQ come from the germline V gene (reference sequence). Trimming took 3 bases from V and 4 from J; bases not matched to a gene: 5. The CDR3 covers 15 residues.

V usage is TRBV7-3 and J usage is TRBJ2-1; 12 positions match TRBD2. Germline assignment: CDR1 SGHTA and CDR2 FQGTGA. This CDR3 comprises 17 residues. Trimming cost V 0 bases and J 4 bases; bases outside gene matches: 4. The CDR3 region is CASSLTASGRGYNEQFF. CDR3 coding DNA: TGTGCCAGCAGCTTAACAGCTAGCGGGAGGGGGTACAATGAGCAGTTCTTC. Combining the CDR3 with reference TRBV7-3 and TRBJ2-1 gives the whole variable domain GAGVSQTPSNKVTEKGKYVELRCDPISGHTALYWYRQSLGQGPEFLIYFQGTGAADDSGLPNDRFFAVRPEGSVSTLKIQRTERGDSAVYLCASSLTASGRGYNEQFFGPGTRLTVL.

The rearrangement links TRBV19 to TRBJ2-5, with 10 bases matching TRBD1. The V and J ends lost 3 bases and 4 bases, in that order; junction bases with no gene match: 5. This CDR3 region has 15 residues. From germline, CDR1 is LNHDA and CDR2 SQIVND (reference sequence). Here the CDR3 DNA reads TGTGCCAGTAGTATGGGGGGACAGGGGACAGAGACCCAGTACTTC. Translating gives CASSMGGQGTETQYF.

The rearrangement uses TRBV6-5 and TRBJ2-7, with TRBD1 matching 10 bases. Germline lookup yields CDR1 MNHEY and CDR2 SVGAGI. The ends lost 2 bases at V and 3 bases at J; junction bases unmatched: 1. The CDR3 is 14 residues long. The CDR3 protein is CASSYGQGVYEQYF. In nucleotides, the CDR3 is TGTGCCAGCAGTTACGGACAGGGGGTCTACGAGCAGTACTTC.

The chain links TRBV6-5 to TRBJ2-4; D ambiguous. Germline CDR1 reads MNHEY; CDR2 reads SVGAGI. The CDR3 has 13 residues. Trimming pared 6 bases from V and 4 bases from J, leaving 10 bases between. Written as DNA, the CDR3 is TGTGCCAGCAGAGACGGAGTGAAAAACATTCAGTACTTC. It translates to CASRDGVKNIQYF.

The CDR3 loop is CATSRVGLTEAFF. DNA for the CDR3: TGTGCCACCAGCAGAGTCGGGTTGACTGAAGCTTTCTTT. V and J are TRBV15 and TRBJ1-1, with D hard to call. The germline V gene encodes CDR1 LNHNV and CDR2 YYDKDF (reference sequence). The germline V and J ends were trimmed by 1 base and 5 bases, with 8 bases remaining between them. The CDR3 spans 13 residues.

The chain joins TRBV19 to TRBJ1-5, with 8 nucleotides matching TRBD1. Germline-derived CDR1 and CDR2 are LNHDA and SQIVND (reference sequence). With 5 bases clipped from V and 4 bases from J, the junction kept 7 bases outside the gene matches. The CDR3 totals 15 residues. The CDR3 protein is CASSVHDRGNQPQHF. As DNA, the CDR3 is TGTGCCAGTAGTGTCCACGACAGGGGAAATCAGCCCCAGCATTTT. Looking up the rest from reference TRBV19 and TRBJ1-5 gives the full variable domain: DGGITQSPKYLFRKEGQNVTLSCEQNLNHDAMYWYRQDPGQGLRLIYYSQIVNDFQKGDIAEGYSVSREKKESFPLTVTSAQKNPTAFYLCASSVHDRGNQPQHFGDGTRLSIL.

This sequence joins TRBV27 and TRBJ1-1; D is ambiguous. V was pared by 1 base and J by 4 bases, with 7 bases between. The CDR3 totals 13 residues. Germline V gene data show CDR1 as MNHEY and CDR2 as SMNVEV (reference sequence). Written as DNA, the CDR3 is TGTGCCAGCAGTTTATTGTACAGCACTGAAGCTTTCTTT. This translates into CASSLLYSTEAFF.